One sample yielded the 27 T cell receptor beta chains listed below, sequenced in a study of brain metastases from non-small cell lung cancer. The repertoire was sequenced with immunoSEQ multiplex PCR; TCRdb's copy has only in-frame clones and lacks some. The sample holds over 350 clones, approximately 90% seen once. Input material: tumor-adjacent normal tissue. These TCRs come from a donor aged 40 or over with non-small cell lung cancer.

The CDR3 DNA follows: TGTGCCAGCAGCCCCCGGGGATCACAAACCTCCTACGAGCAGTACTTC. It translates to CASSPRGSQTSYEQYF. The genes are TRBV3-1 (or the pseudogene TRBV3-2) and TRBJ2-7; D perhaps matches TRBD2 (5 bases). Per germline, CDR1 LGHDT and CDR2 YNNKEL (reference sequence). The CDR3 loop spans 16 amino acids. V was clipped by 4 bases and J by 0 bases, with 16 bases between them.

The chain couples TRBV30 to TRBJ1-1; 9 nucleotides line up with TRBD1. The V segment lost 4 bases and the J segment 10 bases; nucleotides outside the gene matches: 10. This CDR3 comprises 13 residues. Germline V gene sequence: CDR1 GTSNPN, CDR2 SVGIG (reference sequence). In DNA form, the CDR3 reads TGTGCCTGGATCATGACAGGGGGGATAGGAGCTTTCTTT. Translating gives CAWIMTGGIGAFF.

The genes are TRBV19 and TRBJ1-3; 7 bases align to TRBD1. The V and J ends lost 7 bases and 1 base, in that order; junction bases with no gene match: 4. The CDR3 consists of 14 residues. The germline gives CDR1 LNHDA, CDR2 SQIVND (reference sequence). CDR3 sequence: CASKGGASGNTIYF. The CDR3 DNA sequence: TGTGCCAGTAAAGGGGGCGCTTCTGGAAACACCATATATTTT.

The CDR3 coding sequence is TGTGCCTGGAGGCGGGGGAACACTGAAGCTTTCTTT. It is translated as CAWRRGNTEAFF. The rearrangement joins TRBV30 to TRBJ1-1; D not resolved. CDR1 and CDR2 from the germline V gene are GTSNPN and SVGIG (reference sequence). This CDR3 region has 12 residues. Trimming stripped 3 bases from V and 1 base from J, with 6 bases between.

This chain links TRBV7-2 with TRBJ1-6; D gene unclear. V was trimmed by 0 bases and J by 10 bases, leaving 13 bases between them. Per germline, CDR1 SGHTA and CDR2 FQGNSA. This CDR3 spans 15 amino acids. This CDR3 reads CASSLAPGVDSPLHF. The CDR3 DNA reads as TGTGCCAGCAGCTTAGCCCCAGGAGTAGACTCACCCCTCCACTTT.

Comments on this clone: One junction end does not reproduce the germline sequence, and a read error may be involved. Here the CDR3 reads CAGSPRGSQTSYEQYF. CDR3 DNA sequence: TGTGCCGGCAGCCCCCGGGGATCACAAACCTCCTACGAGCAGTACTTC. The chain recombines TRBV3-1 (or the pseudogene TRBV3-2) with TRBJ2-7; maybe TRBD2 (5 bases). This CDR3 is 16 amino acids long. CDR1 is LGHDT, CDR2 YNNKEL, per germline (reference sequence).

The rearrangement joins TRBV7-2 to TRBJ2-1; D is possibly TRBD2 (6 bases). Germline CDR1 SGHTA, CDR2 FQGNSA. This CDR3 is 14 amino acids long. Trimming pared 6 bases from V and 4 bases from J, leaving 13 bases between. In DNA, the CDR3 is TGTGCCAGCAGTCGGACCGGAGGGTACAATGAGCAGTTCTTC. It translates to CASSRTGGYNEQFF.

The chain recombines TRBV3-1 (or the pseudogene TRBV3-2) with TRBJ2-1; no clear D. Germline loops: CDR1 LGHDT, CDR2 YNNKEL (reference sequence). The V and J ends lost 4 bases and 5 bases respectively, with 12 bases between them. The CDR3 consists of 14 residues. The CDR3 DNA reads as TGTGCCAGCAGCCTCGTGTTTCCCGACAATGAGCAGTTCTTC. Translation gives CASSLVFPDNEQFF.

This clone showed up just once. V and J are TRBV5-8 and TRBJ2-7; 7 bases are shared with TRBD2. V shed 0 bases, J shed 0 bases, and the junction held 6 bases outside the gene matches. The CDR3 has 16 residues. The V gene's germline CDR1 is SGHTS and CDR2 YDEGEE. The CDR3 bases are TGTGCCAGCAGCTTGGACCCCAGGGACTACTCCTACGAGCAGTACTTC. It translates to CASSLDPRDYSYEQYF.

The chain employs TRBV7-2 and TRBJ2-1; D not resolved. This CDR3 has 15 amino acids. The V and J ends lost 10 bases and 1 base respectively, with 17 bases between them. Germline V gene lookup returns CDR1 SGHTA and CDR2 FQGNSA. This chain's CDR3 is CATKLTHTSYNEQFF. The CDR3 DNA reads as TGTGCCACTAAGCTGACCCATACTTCCTACAATGAGCAGTTCTTC.

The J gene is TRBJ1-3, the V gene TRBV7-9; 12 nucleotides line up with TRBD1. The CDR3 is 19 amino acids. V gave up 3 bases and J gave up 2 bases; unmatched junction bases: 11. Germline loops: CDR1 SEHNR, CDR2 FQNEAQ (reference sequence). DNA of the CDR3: TGTGCCAGCAGCTTCGACCGGGACAGGGGGCGCGTAACTGGAAACACCATATATTTT. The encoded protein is CASSFDRDRGRVTGNTIYF. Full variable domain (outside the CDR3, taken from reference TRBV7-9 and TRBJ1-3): DTGVSQNPRHKITKRGQNVTFRCDPISEHNRLYWYRQTLGQGPEFLTYFQNEAQLEKSRLLSDRFSAERPKGSFSTLEIQRTEQGDSAMYLCASSFDRDRGRVTGNTIYFGEGSWLTVV.

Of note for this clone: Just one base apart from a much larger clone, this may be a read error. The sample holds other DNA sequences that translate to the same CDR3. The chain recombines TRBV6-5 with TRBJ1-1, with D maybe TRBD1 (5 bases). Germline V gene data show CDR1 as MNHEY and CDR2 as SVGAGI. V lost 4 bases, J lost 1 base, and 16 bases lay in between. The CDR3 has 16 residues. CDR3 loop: CASSSGVGVGNTEAFF. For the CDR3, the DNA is TGTGCCAGCAGTTCCGGCGTAGGGGTAGGGAACACTGAAGCTTTCTTT.

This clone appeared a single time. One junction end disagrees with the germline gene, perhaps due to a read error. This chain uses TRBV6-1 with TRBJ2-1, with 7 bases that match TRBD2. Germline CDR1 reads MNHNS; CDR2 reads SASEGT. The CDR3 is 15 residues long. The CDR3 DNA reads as TGTGCCAGCAGAGAAGCGGGGCATTCCTACAATGAGCAGTTCTTC. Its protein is CASREAGHSYNEQFF.

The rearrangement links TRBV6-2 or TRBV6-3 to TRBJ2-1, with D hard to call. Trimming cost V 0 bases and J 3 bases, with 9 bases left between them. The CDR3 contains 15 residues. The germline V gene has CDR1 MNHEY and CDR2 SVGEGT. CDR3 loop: CASSYSKPSYNEQFF. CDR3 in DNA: TGTGCCAGCAGTTACTCGAAACCCAGCTACAATGAGCAGTTCTTC.

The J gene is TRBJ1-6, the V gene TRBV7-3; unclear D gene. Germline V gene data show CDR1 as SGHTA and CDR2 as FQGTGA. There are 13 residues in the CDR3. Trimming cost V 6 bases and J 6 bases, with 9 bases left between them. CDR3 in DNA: TGTGCCAGCAGAGAGTTGCCTAATTCACCCCTCCACTTT. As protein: CASRELPNSPLHF. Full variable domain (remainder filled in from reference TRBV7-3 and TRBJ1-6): GAGVSQTPSNKVTEKGKYVELRCDPISGHTALYWYRQSLGQGPEFLIYFQGTGAADDSGLPNDRFFAVRPEGSVSTLKIQRTERGDSAVYLCASRELPNSPLHFGNGTRLTVT.

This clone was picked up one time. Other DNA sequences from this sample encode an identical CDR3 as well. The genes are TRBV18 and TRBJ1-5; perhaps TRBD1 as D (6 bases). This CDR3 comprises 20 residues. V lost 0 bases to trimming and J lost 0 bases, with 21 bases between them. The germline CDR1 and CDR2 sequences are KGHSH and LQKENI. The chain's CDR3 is CASSPPPGPGQVYSNQPQHF. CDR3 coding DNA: TGTGCCAGCTCACCACCGCCCGGTCCGGGACAAGTCTATAGCAATCAGCCCCAGCATTTT.

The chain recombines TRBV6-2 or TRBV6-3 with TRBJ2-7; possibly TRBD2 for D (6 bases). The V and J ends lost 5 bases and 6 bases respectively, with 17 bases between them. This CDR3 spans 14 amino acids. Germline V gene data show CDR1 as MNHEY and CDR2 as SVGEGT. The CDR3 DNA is TGTGCCAGCAGTATCTCCGGGACTCAACTCGAGCAGTACTTC. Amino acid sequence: CASSISGTQLEQYF.

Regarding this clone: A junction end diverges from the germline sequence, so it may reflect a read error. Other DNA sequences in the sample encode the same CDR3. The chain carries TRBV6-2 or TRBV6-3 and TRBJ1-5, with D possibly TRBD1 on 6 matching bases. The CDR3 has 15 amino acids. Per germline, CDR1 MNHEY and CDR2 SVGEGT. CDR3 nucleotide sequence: TGTGCCAGCAGTTTCGAAGGACAGCGATATCAACCCCAGCATTTT. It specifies CASSFEGQRYQPQHF.

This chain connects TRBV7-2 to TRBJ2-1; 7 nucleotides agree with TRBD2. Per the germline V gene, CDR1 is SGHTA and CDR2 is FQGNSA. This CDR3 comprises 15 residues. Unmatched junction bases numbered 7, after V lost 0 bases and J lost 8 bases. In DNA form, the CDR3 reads TGTGCCAGCAGCTTAGCAGGCGGGAGTATCGATGAGCAGTTCTTC. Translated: CASSLAGGSIDEQFF.

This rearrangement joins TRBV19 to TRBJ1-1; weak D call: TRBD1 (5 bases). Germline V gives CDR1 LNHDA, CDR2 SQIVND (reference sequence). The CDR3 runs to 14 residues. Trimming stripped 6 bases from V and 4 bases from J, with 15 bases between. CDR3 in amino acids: CASREGLVSTEAFF. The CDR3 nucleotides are TGTGCCAGTAGGGAGGGGTTGGTTAGCACTGAAGCTTTCTTT.

CDR3 bases: TGTGCCAGCAGCCCCGGAGGACTAGCGGGAGTCCCAGATACGCAGTATTTT. Protein product: CASSPGGLAGVPDTQYF. J is TRBJ2-3 and V is TRBV7-3, with 13 bases lining up with TRBD2. V lost 5 bases to trimming and J lost 4 bases; unmatched junction nucleotides: 9. Looked up from germline, CDR1 is SGHTA and CDR2 is FQGTGA. This CDR3 has 17 residues.

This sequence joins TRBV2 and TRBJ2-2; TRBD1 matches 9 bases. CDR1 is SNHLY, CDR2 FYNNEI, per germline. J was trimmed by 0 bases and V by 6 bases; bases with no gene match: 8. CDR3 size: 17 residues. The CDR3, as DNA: TGTGCCAGCAGGGACAGGGGTACCCTTGCGAACACCGGGGAGCTGTTTTTT. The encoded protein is CASRDRGTLANTGELFF.

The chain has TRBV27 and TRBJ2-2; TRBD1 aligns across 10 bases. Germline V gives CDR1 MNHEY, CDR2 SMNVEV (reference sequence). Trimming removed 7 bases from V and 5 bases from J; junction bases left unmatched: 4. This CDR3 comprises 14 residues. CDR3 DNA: TGTGCCAGCACCTGGGACAGGGGAACCGGGGAGCTGTTTTTT. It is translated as CASTWDRGTGELFF.

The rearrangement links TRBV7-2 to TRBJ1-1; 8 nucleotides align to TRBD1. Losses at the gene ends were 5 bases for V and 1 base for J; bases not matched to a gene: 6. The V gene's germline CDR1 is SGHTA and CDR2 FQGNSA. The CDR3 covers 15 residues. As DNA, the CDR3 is TGTGCCAGCAGCGCCCGGGACAGGTCGAACACTGAAGCTTTCTTT. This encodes CASSARDRSNTEAFF.

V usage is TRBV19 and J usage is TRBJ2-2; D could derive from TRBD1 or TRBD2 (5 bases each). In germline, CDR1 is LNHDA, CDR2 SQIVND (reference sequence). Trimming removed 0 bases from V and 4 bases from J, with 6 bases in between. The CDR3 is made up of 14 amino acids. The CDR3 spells CASSIEGTTGELFF. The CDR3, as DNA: TGTGCCAGTAGTATAGAAGGGACCACCGGGGAGCTGTTTTTT. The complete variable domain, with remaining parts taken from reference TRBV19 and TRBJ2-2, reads DGGITQSPKYLFRKEGQNVTLSCEQNLNHDAMYWYRQDPGQGLRLIYYSQIVNDFQKGDIAEGYSVSREKKESFPLTVTSAQKNPTAFYLCASSIEGTTGELFFGEGSRLTVL.

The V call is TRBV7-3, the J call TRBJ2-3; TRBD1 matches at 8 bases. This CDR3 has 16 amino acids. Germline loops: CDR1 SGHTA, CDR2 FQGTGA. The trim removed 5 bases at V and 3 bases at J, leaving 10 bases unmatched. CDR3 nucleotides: TGTGCCAGCAGCCCGACAGGGGCAGGGGGAACAGATACGCAGTATTTT. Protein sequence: CASSPTGAGGTDTQYF.

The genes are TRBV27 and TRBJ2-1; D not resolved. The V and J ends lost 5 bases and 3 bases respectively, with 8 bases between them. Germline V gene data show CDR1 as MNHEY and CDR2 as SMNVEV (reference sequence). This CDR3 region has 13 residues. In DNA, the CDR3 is TGTGCCAGCAGTCACTCGAACTACAATGAGCAGTTCTTC. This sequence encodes CASSHSNYNEQFF.